These 7 T cell receptor beta chains originate from one sample sequenced in a study of blood T cell repertoires in COVID-19. Clones were read by immunoSEQ multiplex PCR, and TCRdb kept only the in-frame ones, dropping some. Among 250,000 to 300,000 clones listed, 80% to 85% were seen once. Sequencing input: peripheral blood. The receptors were sampled from a man aged 60-69 years with acute or convalescent COVID-19.

There are a few counts of this clone. This sequence joins TRBV7-3 and TRBJ2-1; D is perhaps TRBD1 (6 bases). The CDR3 loop spans 16 amino acids. Deletions cut 1 base from V and 0 bases from J, with 10 bases between. The germline V gene has CDR1 SGHTA and CDR2 FQGTGA. In DNA, the CDR3 is TGTGCCAGCAGCTTAATGGGGGCGAGCTCCTACAATGAGCAGTTCTTC. This gives the protein CASSLMGASSYNEQFF.

The chain carries TRBV3-1 (or the pseudogene TRBV3-2) and TRBJ2-7; the match to TRBD1 covers 7 bases. Losses at the gene ends were 3 bases for V and 5 bases for J; bases not matched to a gene: 13. Per germline, CDR1 LGHDT and CDR2 YNNKEL (reference sequence). The CDR3 loop spans 16 amino acids. CDR3 in amino acids: CASSHWNRGRMDEQYF. CDR3 DNA sequence: TGTGCCAGCAGCCATTGGAACAGGGGTAGGATGGACGAGCAGTACTTC.

The rearrangement links TRBV18 to TRBJ2-3, with TRBD2 identical over 9 bases. The CDR3 length is 19 residues. V dropped 4 bases and J dropped 3; count of bases not matched to a gene: 17. The germline V gene encodes CDR1 KGHSH and CDR2 LQKENI. The CDR3 reads CASSRPFGAAGGPTDTQYF. CDR3 sequence (DNA): TGTGCCAGCTCACGACCGTTTGGGGCTGCGGGAGGGCCGACAGATACGCAGTATTTT.

This chain uses TRBV5-1 with TRBJ1-1; the match to TRBD1 covers 12 bases. The CDR3 runs 15 residues. From germline, CDR1 is SGHRS and CDR2 YFSETQ. The trim removed 4 bases at V and 11 bases at J, leaving 12 bases unmatched. The CDR3 region is CASSPLGTGGGEAFF. The CDR3, as DNA: TGCGCCAGCAGCCCCTTAGGGACAGGGGGCGGAGAGGCTTTCTTT.

This clone was observed a single time. The chain carries TRBV28 and TRBJ2-7; 9 bases match TRBD1. V dropped 6 bases and J dropped 3; count of bases not matched to a gene: 3. Looked up from germline, CDR1 is MDHEN and CDR2 is SYDVKM. CDR3 length: 13 residues. CDR3 sequence reads: CASSLGQGYEQYF. The CDR3 coding sequence is TGTGCCAGCAGCCTGGGACAGGGCTACGAGCAGTACTTC.

This chain connects TRBV7-3 to TRBJ2-2, with 8 bases matching TRBD1. Looked up from germline, CDR1 is SGHTA and CDR2 is FQGTGA. The V and J ends lost 1 base and 0 bases, in that order; junction bases with no gene match: 7. CDR3 length equals 18 residues. CDR3 residues: CASSLRARGRTNTGELFF. CDR3 in DNA: TGTGCCAGCAGCTTAAGGGCCAGGGGGCGGACGAACACCGGGGAGCTGTTTTTT.

The genes are TRBV5-4 and TRBJ2-7; possibly TRBD2 for D (5 bases). The V end was cut by 4 bases, the J end by 4 bases, with 15 bases between. Germline assignment: CDR1 SGHNT and CDR2 YYREEE (reference sequence). The CDR3 contains 14 residues. The chain's CDR3 is CASSTQLGPYEQYF. The CDR3 DNA reads TGTGCCAGCAGCACCCAACTAGGCCCTTACGAGCAGTACTTC.